This entry features one TCR beta chain sequence. Its target is unknown. After expansion with viral peptide pools in the ViraFEST assay, antigen-specific CD4+ T cells were sequenced. Upon completion of around ten days in culture, CD4+ T cells were isolated. The entry originates in a study of vaccination effects on CD4 cells after COVID-19. Study conclusions and caveats: Only a single clone (1 of 255 vaccine-induced clones in healthy vaccinees) cross-reacted with common cold coronaviruses. Infection- and vaccine-induced clones contracted markedly late after vaccination.

Measured with immunoSEQ multiplex PCR; TCRdb has only the in-frame clones, and not every one. This table has under 85,000 clones, approximately 81% appearing once. The sequencing used CD4+ T cells from PBMCs cultured with HCoV-229E spike peptides, collected before COVID-19 vaccination. The receptor was isolated from a human donor who received a COVID-19 vaccine.

CDR3: CASSLALGQGSSYNSPLHF. CDR3 DNA: TGTGCCAGCAGCTTAGCTCTAGGACAGGGAAGCTCCTATAATTCACCCCTCCACTTT. The chain links TRBV11-2 to TRBJ1-6, with 8 bases that match TRBD1. The V gene's germline CDR1 is SGHAT and CDR2 FQNNGV. The CDR3 spans 19 residues. V gave up 1 base and J gave up 0 bases; unmatched junction bases: 8.